The clone carrying this T cell receptor beta chain has ten or more counts. No antigen is known for it. The record originates from a study of regulatory T cells in long-lasting Graves disease. The study's findings and limits: Thyroid tissue was not sampled; only peripheral blood was.

TCR beta libraries were built with iRepertoire HTBI primers and Arm-PCR of CDR3 regions. Authors' methods: The identification of under 65 TRBV and 11 to 15 TRBJ segments was made across samples. TCRdb re-analysed the multiplex PCR reads in MiXCR, keeping a single row per CDR3 protein. The V and J calls were determined by TCRdb, not by the authors. Among 350,000 to 450,000 distinct CDR3 sequences listed, around 11% were seen once. The sample's time point: newly diagnosed GD, antithyroid drugs for less than 3 months. PBMCs were the source of the RNA used for TCR sequencing. The patient group derived from an endocrinology department in Xi'an, China. The germline V and J ends were trimmed by 4 bases and 4 bases, with 20 bases remaining between them. CDR3 length: 17 residues. Looked up from germline, CDR1 is SGHTA and CDR2 is FQGNSA. These same data were also listed under a study on T cells in Graves' hyperthyroidism and ophthalmopathy. That study adds: Uncontrolled infection, other autoimmune disease, pregnancy and lactation each barred patients from inclusion.

The sequence came from a woman aged 18-29 years with Graves disease. This chain connects TRBV7-2 to TRBJ1-5; D possibly corresponds to TRBD1 (6 bases). The specimen was peripheral blood mononuclear cells (PBMCs), collected at new diagnosis, from a patient treated with antithyroid drugs. The CDR3 protein is CASSSHREVDANQPQHF. The DNA for the CDR3 is TGTGCCAGCAGCTCTCACAGGGAAGTGGATGCGAATCAGCCCCAGCATTTT. Filled out from reference TRBV7-2 and TRBJ1-5, the complete variable domain reads GAGVSQSPSNKVTEKGKDVELRCDPISGHTALYWYRQSLGQGLEFLIYFQGNSAPDKSGLPSDRFSAERTGGSVSTLTIQRTQQEDSAVYLCASSSHREVDANQPQHFGDGTRLSIL.